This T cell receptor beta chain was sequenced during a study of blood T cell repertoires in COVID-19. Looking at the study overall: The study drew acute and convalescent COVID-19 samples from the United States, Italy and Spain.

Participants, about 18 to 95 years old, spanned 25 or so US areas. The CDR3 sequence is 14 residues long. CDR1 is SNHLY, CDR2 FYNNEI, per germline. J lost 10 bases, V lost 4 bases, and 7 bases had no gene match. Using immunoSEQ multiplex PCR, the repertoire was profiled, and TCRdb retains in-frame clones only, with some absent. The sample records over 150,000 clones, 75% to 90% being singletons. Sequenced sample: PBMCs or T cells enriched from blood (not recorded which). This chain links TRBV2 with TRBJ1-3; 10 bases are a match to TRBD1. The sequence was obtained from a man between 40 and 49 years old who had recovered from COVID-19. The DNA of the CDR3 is TGTGCCAGCAGTGGTGACAGGGGGCCTGGGACCATATATTTT. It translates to CASSGDRGPGTIYF.